The 10 T cell receptor beta chains given below trace back to one sample, sequenced in a study of T-cell memory formation after mild COVID-19. TCRdb reprocessed the 5' RACE reads with MiXCR, giving one entry per CDR3 protein. This repertoire shows 70,000 to 100,000 distinct CDR3 sequences, more than 12% found once; its top ten account for under 45%. What was sequenced was PBMCs or a T cell subset sorted from them (not recorded which). These receptors came from a man aged 18 to 35 who had mild COVID-19 (a few samples of this study predate the infection). Cell type and time point are not known.

This clonotype has more than one count but fewer than ten. The rearrangement uses TRBV10-3 and TRBJ2-7; 8 bases are a match to TRBD1. The CDR3 totals 15 residues. J gave up 4 bases and V 8 bases, and 13 bases lay outside the gene matches. Germline CDR1 reads ENHRY; CDR2 reads SYGVKD. The CDR3 coding sequence is TGTGCCATCGGAGGACAGGGAAGTGGGGCTTACGAGCAGTACGTC. It encodes CAIGGQGSGAYEQYV.

Only a few counts were recorded for this clonotype. V gene TRBV10-3 combines with J gene TRBJ1-6; D uncertain. CDR1 is ENHRY and CDR2 is SYGVKD in the germline V gene. Trimming removed 4 bases from V and 7 bases from J, with 5 bases in between. The CDR3 has 12 residues. CDR3 sequence (DNA): TGTGCCATCAGTGTGGGGAATTCACCCCTCCACTTT. It is translated as CAISVGNSPLHF.

V is TRBV4-1 and J is TRBJ2-3; 9 bases are a match to TRBD2. The V and J ends lost 3 bases and 1 base, in that order; junction bases with no gene match: 2. This CDR3 is built from 15 residues. Per the germline V gene, CDR1 is MGHRA and CDR2 is YSYEKL. CDR3 protein: CASSQASGGTDTQYF. The CDR3 DNA is TGCGCCAGCAGCCAGGCTAGCGGGGGCACAGATACGCAGTATTTT.

The J gene is TRBJ2-7, the V gene TRBV10-2, with D tentatively TRBD2 (5 bases). V shed 7 bases and J shed 3 bases, with 10 bases lying between them. The CDR3 has 12 residues. The V gene's germline CDR1 is WSHSY and CDR2 SAAADI. The CDR3: CASNSGIYEQYF. DNA of the CDR3: TGCGCCAGCAACTCGGGGATCTACGAGCAGTACTTC.

This clonotype was picked up a small number of times. The chain recombines TRBV29-1 with TRBJ2-5, with D hard to call. This CDR3 is built from 13 residues. The germline V gene has CDR1 SQVTM and CDR2 ANQGSEA. V was shortened by 0 bases and J by 1 base, with 6 bases between the two germline ends. CDR3: CSVEEDLQETQYF. CDR3 nucleotides: TGCAGCGTTGAAGAGGACCTCCAAGAGACCCAGTACTTC.

This clonotype was observed a few times. V gene TRBV5-6 combines with J gene TRBJ2-1, with D possibly being TRBD1 or TRBD2 (5 bases each). V was cut by 9 bases and J by 6 bases, with 10 bases left in between. The CDR3 consists of 11 residues. Looked up from germline, CDR1 is SGHDT and CDR2 is YYEEEE. The CDR3 is CATDSGNEQFF. CDR3 DNA sequence: TGTGCCACCGACAGCGGCAATGAGCAGTTCTTC.

The V gene is TRBV29-1, the J gene TRBJ2-3; D remains ambiguous. The CDR3 contains 13 residues. The V end was cut by 2 bases, the J end by 2 bases, with 8 bases between. Germline loops: CDR1 SQVTM, CDR2 ANQGSEA. Here the CDR3 reads CSVEWADTDTQYF. The CDR3 DNA reads TGCAGCGTTGAATGGGCGGACACAGATACGCAGTATTTT.

The table lists this clonotype with a few counts. This rearrangement joins TRBV3-1 to TRBJ1-1, with D tentatively TRBD1 (5 bases). Trimming left V 0 bases short and J 4 bases short, with 21 bases between. The CDR3 has 18 amino acids. Germline V gene data show CDR1 as LGHDT and CDR2 as YNNKEL (reference sequence). This chain's CDR3 is CASSQDPTDSYSGTEAFF. The DNA of the CDR3 is TGTGCCAGCAGCCAAGATCCCACCGACAGTTACTCGGGCACTGAAGCTTTCTTT.

This clonotype was seen more than once but under ten times. V gene TRBV7-9 combines with J gene TRBJ2-5; TRBD1 aligns across 12 bases. Germline V gene data show CDR1 as SEHNR and CDR2 as FQNEAQ (reference sequence). The CDR3 is made up of 16 amino acids. The junction had 8 bases not matched to a gene; V was cut back by 4 bases and J by 5 bases. The CDR3 nucleotides read TGTGCCAGCAGCTCAGTCGGGACAGGGGGCTGGGAGACCCAGTACTTC. Its translation: CASSSVGTGGWETQYF.

Regarding this clonotype: Relative to the germline gene, one junction end is altered; a read error may explain this. V is TRBV27 and J is TRBJ2-1; perhaps TRBD2 as D (7 bases). The CDR3 is 17 residues long. Germline V gene sequence: CDR1 MNHEY, CDR2 SMNVEV (reference sequence). The CDR3 is CASSLGGLAMVYTEQFF. The CDR3 DNA reads TGTGCCAGCAGTTTGGGGGGGCTGGCCATGGTATACACTGAGCAGTTCTTC.